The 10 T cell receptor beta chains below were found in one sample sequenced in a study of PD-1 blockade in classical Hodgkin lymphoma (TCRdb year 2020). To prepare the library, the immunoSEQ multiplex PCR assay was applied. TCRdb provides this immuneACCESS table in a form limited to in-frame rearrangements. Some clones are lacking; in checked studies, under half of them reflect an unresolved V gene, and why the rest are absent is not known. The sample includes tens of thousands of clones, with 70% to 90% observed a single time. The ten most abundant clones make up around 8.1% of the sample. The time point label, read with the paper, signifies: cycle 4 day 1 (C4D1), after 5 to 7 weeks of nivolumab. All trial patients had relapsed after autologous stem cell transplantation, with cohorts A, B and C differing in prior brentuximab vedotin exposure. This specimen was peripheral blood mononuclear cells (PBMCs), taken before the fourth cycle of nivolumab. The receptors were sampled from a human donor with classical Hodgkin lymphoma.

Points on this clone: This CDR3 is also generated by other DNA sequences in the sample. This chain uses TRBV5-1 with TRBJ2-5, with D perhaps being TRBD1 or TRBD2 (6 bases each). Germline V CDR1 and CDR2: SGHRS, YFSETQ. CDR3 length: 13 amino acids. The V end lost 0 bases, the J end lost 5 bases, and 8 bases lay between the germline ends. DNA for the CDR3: TGCGCCAGCAGCTTGGAGGGGGGCGAGACCCAGTACTTC. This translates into CASSLEGGETQYF.

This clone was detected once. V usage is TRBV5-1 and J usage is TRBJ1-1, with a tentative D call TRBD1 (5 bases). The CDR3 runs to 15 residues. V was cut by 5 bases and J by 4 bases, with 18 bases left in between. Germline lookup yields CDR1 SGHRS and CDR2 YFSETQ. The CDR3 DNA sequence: TGCGCCAGCAGGAGTGAGGGGATCTCGGGCACTGAAGCTTTCTTT. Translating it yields CASRSEGISGTEAFF.

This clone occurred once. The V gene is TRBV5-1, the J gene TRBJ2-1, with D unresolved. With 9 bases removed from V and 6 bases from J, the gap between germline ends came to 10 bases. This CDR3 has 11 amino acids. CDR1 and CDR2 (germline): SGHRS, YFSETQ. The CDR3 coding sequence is TGCGCCACCTACTACCTCAATGAGCAGTTCTTC. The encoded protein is CATYYLNEQFF.

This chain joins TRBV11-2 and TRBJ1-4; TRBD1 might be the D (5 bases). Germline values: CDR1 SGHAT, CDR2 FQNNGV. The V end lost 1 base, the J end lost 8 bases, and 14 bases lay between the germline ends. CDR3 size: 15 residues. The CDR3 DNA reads TGTGCCAGCAGCTTAGTAGGTCAGGGTGGAGAAAAACTGTTTTTT. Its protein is CASSLVGQGGEKLFF.

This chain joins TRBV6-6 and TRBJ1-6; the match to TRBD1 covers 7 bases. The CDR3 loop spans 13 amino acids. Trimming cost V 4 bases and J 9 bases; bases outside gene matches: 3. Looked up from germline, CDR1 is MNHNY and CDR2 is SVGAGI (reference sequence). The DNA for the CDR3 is TGTGCCAGCAGTTGGACAGGTCCTTCACCCCTCCACTTT. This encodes CASSWTGPSPLHF.

In nucleotides, the CDR3 is TGTGCCAGCAGTTTAATCGGGGTCACTAGCCAAGAGACCCAGTACTTC. Translating gives CASSLIGVTSQETQYF. The chain recombines TRBV28 with TRBJ2-5; D is possibly TRBD2 (5 bases). Per the germline V gene, CDR1 is MDHEN and CDR2 is SYDVKM. The CDR3 runs to 16 residues. V was clipped by 2 bases and J by 1 base, with 14 bases between them.

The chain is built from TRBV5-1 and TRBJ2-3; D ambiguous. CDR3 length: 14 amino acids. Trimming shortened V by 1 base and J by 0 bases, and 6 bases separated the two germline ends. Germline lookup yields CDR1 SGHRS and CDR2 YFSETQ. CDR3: CASSLISSTDTQYF. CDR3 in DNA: TGCGCCAGCAGCTTGATCAGTAGCACAGATACGCAGTATTTT.

CDR3 DNA: TGTGCCAGCAGCCCGATGACGGCCGGGGCCAACGTCCTGACTTTC. It specifies CASSPMTAGANVLTF. The chain employs TRBV13 and TRBJ2-6; D unresolved. CDR3 length: 15 residues. Germline values: CDR1 PRHDT, CDR2 FYEKMQ (reference sequence). Trimming shortened V by 5 bases and J by 4 bases, and 12 bases separated the two germline ends.

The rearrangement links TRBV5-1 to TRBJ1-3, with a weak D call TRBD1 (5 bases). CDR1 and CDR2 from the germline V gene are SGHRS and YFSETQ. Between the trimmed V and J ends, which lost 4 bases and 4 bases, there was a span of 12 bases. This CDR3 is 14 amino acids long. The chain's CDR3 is CASSPGHSGNTIYF. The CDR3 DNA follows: TGCGCCAGCAGCCCTGGACATTCCGGAAACACCATATATTTT.

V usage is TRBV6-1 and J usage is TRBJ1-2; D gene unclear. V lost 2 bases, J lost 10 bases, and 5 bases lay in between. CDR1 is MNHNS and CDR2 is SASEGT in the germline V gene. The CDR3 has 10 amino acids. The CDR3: CASSEQLYTF. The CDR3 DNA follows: TGTGCCAGCAGTGAACAGCTCTACACCTTC.